Shown below are 22 T cell receptor beta chains from a single sample sequenced in a study of PD-1 blockade in classical Hodgkin lymphoma (dated by TCRdb to between 2020 and 2021). What this sample's time point label stands for: cycle 1 day 1 (C1D1), immediately before nivolumab initiation. All trial patients had relapsed after autologous stem cell transplantation, with cohorts A, B and C differing in prior brentuximab vedotin exposure. Libraries were prepared through the immunoSEQ multiplex PCR assay. The immuneACCESS repertoire file appears here via TCRdb, limited to in-frame rearrangements. These files lack a portion of the clones; in checked studies, under half of the deficit traces to unresolved V genes, and the cause of the others is not known. In this sample the table shows about 24,000 clones, 69% of which occur a single time. Of the sample, 2.5% to 4% is held by the ten largest clones. The starting material was peripheral blood mononuclear cells (PBMCs), obtained at baseline. These receptors originate from a human donor with classical Hodgkin lymphoma.

This clone has just a few counts. V gene TRBV19 combines with J gene TRBJ1-1, with D unresolved. This CDR3 spans 13 amino acids. CDR1 is LNHDA and CDR2 is SQIVND in the germline V gene (reference sequence). Trimming left V 5 bases short and J 5 bases short, with 12 bases between. The CDR3 nucleotides are TGTGCCAGTAGTTATATGGGGTTGACTGAAGCTTTCTTT. It is translated as CASSYMGLTEAFF. Combining the CDR3 with reference TRBV19 and TRBJ1-1 gives the whole variable domain DGGITQSPKYLFRKEGQNVTLSCEQNLNHDAMYWYRQDPGQGLRLIYYSQIVNDFQKGDIAEGYSVSREKKESFPLTVTSAQKNPTAFYLCASSYMGLTEAFFGQGTRLTVV.

This clone has only one observation. V and J are TRBV7-8 and TRBJ1-4; TRBD1 matches at 8 bases. The trim removed 5 bases at V and 0 bases at J, leaving 11 bases unmatched. There are 18 residues in the CDR3. Germline V lookup: CDR1 SGHVS, CDR2 FQNEAQ. The DNA for the CDR3 is TGTGCCAGCAGCCGAGGACAGGGTGGTTCTGCAACTAATGAAAAACTGTTTTTT. Translation gives CASSRGQGGSATNEKLFF.

The chain couples TRBV7-9 to TRBJ1-4; no clear D. From germline, CDR1 is SEHNR and CDR2 FQNEAQ (reference sequence). The ends were cut back, 1 base at V and 7 bases at J, with 10 bases in the middle. The CDR3 extends over 14 amino acids. The chain's CDR3 is CASSLVGLAEKLFF. The DNA of the CDR3 is TGTGCCAGCAGCTTAGTCGGGTTGGCTGAAAAACTGTTTTTT. The whole variable domain, remainder taken from reference TRBV7-9 and TRBJ1-4, is DTGVSQNPRHKITKRGQNVTFRCDPISEHNRLYWYRQTLGQGPEFLTYFQNEAQLEKSRLLSDRFSAERPKGSFSTLEIQRTEQGDSAMYLCASSLVGLAEKLFFGSGTQLSVL.

This clone was seen a few times. The chain recombines TRBV4-3 with TRBJ2-5; weak D call: TRBD1 (6 bases). The length of the CDR3 is 15 residues. The germline V and J ends were trimmed by 4 bases and 1 base, with 13 bases remaining between them. Germline V lookup: CDR1 LGHNA, CDR2 YSLEER. The CDR3 nucleotides read TGCGCCAGCAGCCCAGGGGACGGCGTCCAAGAGACCCAGTACTTC. It translates to CASSPGDGVQETQYF.

This chain connects TRBV6-1 to TRBJ2-1, with D tentatively TRBD1 (6 bases). The V gene lost 4 bases and the J gene lost 1 base, with 14 bases spanning the gap. Germline CDR1 and CDR2: MNHNS and SASEGT. The CDR3 loop spans 16 amino acids. CDR3 in amino acids: CASSGGTTGSYNEQFF. The CDR3 nucleotides are TGTGCCAGCAGTGGAGGAACGACAGGTTCCTACAATGAGCAGTTCTTC.

V usage is TRBV7-9 and J usage is TRBJ2-5; 8 bases align to TRBD1. CDR3 size: 14 residues. Germline V gene data show CDR1 as SEHNR and CDR2 as FQNEAQ (reference sequence). The trim removed 4 bases at V and 2 bases at J, leaving 3 bases unmatched. Here the CDR3 reads CASSSRQGQETQYF. In nucleotides, the CDR3 is TGTGCCAGCAGCTCAAGACAGGGGCAAGAGACCCAGTACTTC.

The chain is built from TRBV27 and TRBJ2-1, with 8 bases aligning to TRBD2. The V gene's germline CDR1 is MNHEY and CDR2 SMNVEV (reference sequence). The CDR3 consists of 17 residues. Trimming took 8 bases from V and 0 from J; bases not matched to a gene: 12. The CDR3 protein is CASGIGRAQVSYNEQFF. The CDR3 DNA follows: TGTGCCAGCGGGATCGGGAGGGCCCAAGTCTCCTACAATGAGCAGTTCTTC.

This chain connects TRBV28 to TRBJ1-6; D is undetermined. V was clipped by 6 bases and J by 3 bases, with 6 bases between them. Germline loops: CDR1 MDHEN, CDR2 SYDVKM. The CDR3 loop spans 13 amino acids. The CDR3 DNA follows: TGTGCCAGCAGGCAGAGCTATAATTCACCCCTCCACTTT. As protein: CASRQSYNSPLHF.

The V call is TRBV7-9, the J call TRBJ2-3; D possibly corresponds to TRBD1 (5 bases). Germline V gene lookup returns CDR1 SEHNR and CDR2 FQNEAQ (reference sequence). V was shortened by 3 bases and J by 3 bases, with 16 bases between the two germline ends. This CDR3 comprises 16 residues. The CDR3 DNA follows: TGTGCCAGCAGCTTCCGGCCTTTGGGGCGGACAGATACGCAGTATTTT. Translation: CASSFRPLGRTDTQYF.

The chain employs TRBV6-5 and TRBJ2-7, with 7 bases that match TRBD2. The CDR3 consists of 15 residues. V lost 5 bases to trimming and J lost 0 bases; unmatched junction nucleotides: 7. Germline CDR1 reads MNHEY; CDR2 reads SVGAGI. The CDR3 loop is CASSPRAGDSYEQYF. CDR3 DNA: TGTGCCAGCAGTCCCAGGGCGGGGGACTCCTACGAGCAGTACTTC.

This clone turned up a few times. The chain couples TRBV5-6 to TRBJ1-2, with D possibly being TRBD1 (5 bases). The ends were cut back, 3 bases at V and 6 bases at J, with 12 bases in the middle. The CDR3 length is 13 residues. CDR1 and CDR2 (germline): SGHDT, YYEEEE. DNA for the CDR3: TGTGCCAGCAGCTCAATCCTCAGGGATGGCTACACCTTC. It yields the protein CASSSILRDGYTF.

This clone was counted only a few times. J is TRBJ1-2 and V is TRBV6-5; TRBD1 agrees at 8 bases. The germline gives CDR1 MNHEY, CDR2 SVGAGI. Trimming at V came to 7 bases and at J to 5 bases, leaving 6 bases not matched to a gene. CDR3 length equals 13 residues. CDR3 coding DNA: TGTGCCAGCACTCAGGACAGGGTTTATGGCTACACCTTC. Encoded protein: CASTQDRVYGYTF.

This clone is labeled as medium-sized. J is TRBJ2-7 and V is TRBV6-5; a weak D match, TRBD1 (6 bases). V shed 6 bases and J shed 3 bases, with 12 bases lying between them. The CDR3 has 13 amino acids. Germline V gene sequence: CDR1 MNHEY, CDR2 SVGAGI. This CDR3 reads CASSDRIFYEQYF. CDR3 sequence (DNA): TGTGCCAGCAGCGACAGGATTTTCTACGAGCAGTACTTC.

This clone appeared a few times. V gene TRBV4-1 combines with J gene TRBJ2-5; possibly TRBD1 or TRBD2 for D (5 bases each). The CDR3 has 16 amino acids. With 0 bases removed from V and 3 bases from J, the gap between germline ends came to 14 bases. Germline CDR1 and CDR2: MGHRA and YSYEKL. CDR3 protein: CASSQDRDPPKETQYF. The CDR3 nucleotides are TGCGCCAGCAGCCAAGATCGGGACCCCCCTAAAGAGACCCAGTACTTC.

This clone was recorded only once. The gene calls are TRBV10-3 and TRBJ1-1, with 9 nucleotides matching TRBD1. In germline, CDR1 is ENHRY, CDR2 SYGVKD. This CDR3 spans 14 amino acids. The V and J ends lost 4 bases and 2 bases, in that order; junction bases with no gene match: 2. DNA for the CDR3: TGTGCCATCAGTGTGGGACAGGGCAACACTGAAGCTTTCTTT. Translating gives CAISVGQGNTEAFF.

This clone has a single count. This chain links TRBV27 with TRBJ1-1; D gene ambiguous. The germline V and J ends were trimmed by 3 bases and 5 bases, with 16 bases remaining between them. This CDR3 spans 15 amino acids. From germline, CDR1 is MNHEY and CDR2 SMNVEV (reference sequence). CDR3 in DNA: TGTGCCAGCAGTTTTGCGACCAGATTAGGGACTGAAGCTTTCTTT. This codes for CASSFATRLGTEAFF.

This clone has only a few counts. This sequence joins TRBV5-1 and TRBJ1-1; no reliable D call. CDR1 and CDR2 from the germline V gene are SGHRS and YFSETQ. CDR3 length equals 15 residues. Between the trimmed V and J ends, which lost 3 bases and 5 bases, there was a span of 17 bases. The CDR3 loop is CASSYLKRTGTEAFF. The CDR3, as DNA: TGCGCCAGCAGCTATCTCAAGAGGACGGGAACTGAAGCTTTCTTT.

This chain links TRBV4-3 with TRBJ1-4; possibly TRBD1 for D (6 bases). CDR1 LGHNA and CDR2 YSLEER come from the germline V gene. The CDR3 length is 17 residues. The ends were cut back, 0 bases at V and 7 bases at J, with 18 bases in the middle. DNA of the CDR3: TGCGCCAGCAGCCAAGAAGTTAGGCGGGGGCCCGGTGAAAAACTGTTTTTT. This sequence encodes CASSQEVRRGPGEKLFF.

In its sample, this clone was seen once. This chain uses TRBV21-1 with TRBJ2-2. TRBV21-1 is listed as a pseudogene. This CDR3 spans 16 amino acids. The CDR3 protein is CASSKERTENTGELFF. CDR3 coding DNA: TGTGCCAGCAGCAAAGAGAGGACGGAGAACACCGGGGAGCTGTTTTTT.

This sequence joins TRBV11-2 and TRBJ1-2; TRBD1 agrees at 9 bases. CDR3 length: 13 amino acids. Germline trimming cut 1 base from V and 6 bases from J; bases unmatched to any gene: 0. The germline V gene has CDR1 SGHAT and CDR2 FQNNGV. Here the CDR3 reads CASSLGTGDGYTF. DNA for the CDR3: TGTGCCAGCAGCTTAGGGACAGGGGATGGCTACACCTTC.

This chain joins TRBV12-5 and TRBJ1-5; D remains unclear. V shed 1 base and J shed 3 bases, with 10 bases lying between them. CDR3 length: 15 residues. The V gene's germline CDR1 is LGHNT and CDR2 FRNRAP. As DNA, the CDR3 is TGTGCTAGTGGTTTGGCCGGAGCGACCAATCAGCCCCAGCATTTT. This codes for CASGLAGATNQPQHF.

The chain couples TRBV10-1 to TRBJ1-2; D gene ambiguous. V dropped 5 bases and J dropped 4 bases, with 41 bases sitting between them. The CDR3 contains 23 residues. Looked up from germline, CDR1 is WNHNN and CDR2 is SYGVQD (reference sequence). In DNA form, the CDR3 reads TGCGCCAGCAGTAGAGGCCGAAGATCGCGAAAGACCTATGGATCGCGAAAGACCTATGGCTACACCTTC. The encoded protein is CASSRGRRSRKTYGSRKTYGYTF.